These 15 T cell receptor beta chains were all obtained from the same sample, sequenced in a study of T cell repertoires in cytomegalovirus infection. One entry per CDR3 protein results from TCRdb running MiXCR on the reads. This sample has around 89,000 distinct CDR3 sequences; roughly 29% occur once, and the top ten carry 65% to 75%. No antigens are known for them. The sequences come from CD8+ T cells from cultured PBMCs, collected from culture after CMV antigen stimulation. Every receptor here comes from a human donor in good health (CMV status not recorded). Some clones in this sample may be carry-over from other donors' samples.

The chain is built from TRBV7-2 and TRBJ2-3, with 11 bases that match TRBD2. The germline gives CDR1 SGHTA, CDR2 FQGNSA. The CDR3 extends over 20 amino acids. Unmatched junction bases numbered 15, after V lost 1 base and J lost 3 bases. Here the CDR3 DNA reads TGTGCCAGCAGCTTAGAGGAGTGGTTAGCGGGGGGGCCTGGGACAGATACGCAGTATTTT. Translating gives CASSLEEWLAGGPGTDTQYF.

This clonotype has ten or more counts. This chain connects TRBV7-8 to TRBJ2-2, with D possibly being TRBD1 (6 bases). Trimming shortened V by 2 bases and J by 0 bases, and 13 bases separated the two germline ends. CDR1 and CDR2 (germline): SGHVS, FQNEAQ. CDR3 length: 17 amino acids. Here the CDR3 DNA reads TGTGCCAGCAGCTTATGGGGTCAGGGGTCGAACACCGGGGAGCTGTTTTTT. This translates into CASSLWGQGSNTGELFF.

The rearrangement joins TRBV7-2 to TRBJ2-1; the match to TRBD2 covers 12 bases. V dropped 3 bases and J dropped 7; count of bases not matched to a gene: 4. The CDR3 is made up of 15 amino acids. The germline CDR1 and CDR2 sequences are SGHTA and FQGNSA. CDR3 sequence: CASSLTSGGANEQFF. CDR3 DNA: TGTGCCAGCAGCTTGACTAGCGGGGGAGCTAATGAGCAGTTCTTC.

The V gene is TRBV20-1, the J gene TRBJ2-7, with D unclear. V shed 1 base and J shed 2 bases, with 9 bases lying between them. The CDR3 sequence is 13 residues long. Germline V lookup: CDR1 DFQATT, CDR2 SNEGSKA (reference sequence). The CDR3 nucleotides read TGCAGTGCTAGAGCACAGTCCACCTACGAGCAGTACTTC. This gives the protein CSARAQSTYEQYF.

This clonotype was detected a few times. The CDR3 region is CASSFGTGVYSPLHF. DNA for the CDR3: TGTGCCAGCAGTTTTGGGACAGGGGTTTATTCACCCCTCCACTTT. This chain connects TRBV12-3 or TRBV12-4 to TRBJ1-6; TRBD1 agrees at 10 bases. The CDR3 runs to 15 residues. Trimming removed 3 bases from V and 8 bases from J; junction bases left unmatched: 4.

CDR3 region: CASSSGLLSYF. In DNA form, the CDR3 reads TGTGCCAGCAGTTCGGGACTATTATCGTACTTC. The chain carries TRBV27 and TRBJ2-5, with TRBD2 matching 7 bases. Germline CDR1 MNHEY, CDR2 SMNVEV (reference sequence). V trimming: 4 bases; J trimming: 13 bases; junction bases outside the gene matches: 6. The CDR3 runs to 11 residues.

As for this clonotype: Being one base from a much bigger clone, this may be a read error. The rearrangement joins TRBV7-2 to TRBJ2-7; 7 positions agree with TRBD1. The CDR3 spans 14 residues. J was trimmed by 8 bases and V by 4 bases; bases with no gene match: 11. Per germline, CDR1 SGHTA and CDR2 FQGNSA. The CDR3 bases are TGTGCCAGCAGCTGGACGGGACAGAGTTACAAGCAGTACTTC. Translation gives CASSWTGQSYKQYF.

CDR3 amino acids: CASSPHGSFSYNEQFF. The CDR3 nucleotides are TGTGCCAGCAGCCCCCATGGGTCATTCTCCTACAATGAGCAGTTCTTC. The rearrangement joins TRBV9 to TRBJ2-1; D ambiguous. In germline, CDR1 is SGDLS, CDR2 YYNGEE. Between the trimmed V and J ends, which lost 4 bases and 0 bases, there was a span of 14 bases. The length of the CDR3 is 16 residues. Drawing the rest from reference TRBV9 and TRBJ2-1, the complete variable domain is DSGVTQTPKHLITATGQRVTLRCSPRSGDLSVYWYQQSLDQGLQFLIQYYNGEERAKGNILERFSAQQFPDLHSELNLSSLELGDSALYFCASSPHGSFSYNEQFFGPGTRLTVL.

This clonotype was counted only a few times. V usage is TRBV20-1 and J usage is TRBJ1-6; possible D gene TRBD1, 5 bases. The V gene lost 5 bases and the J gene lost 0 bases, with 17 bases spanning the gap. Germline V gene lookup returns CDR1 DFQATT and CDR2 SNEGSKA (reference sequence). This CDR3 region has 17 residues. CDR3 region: CSASGTETSSYNSPLHF. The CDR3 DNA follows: TGCAGTGCTTCCGGGACTGAAACGAGCTCCTATAATTCACCCCTCCACTTT.

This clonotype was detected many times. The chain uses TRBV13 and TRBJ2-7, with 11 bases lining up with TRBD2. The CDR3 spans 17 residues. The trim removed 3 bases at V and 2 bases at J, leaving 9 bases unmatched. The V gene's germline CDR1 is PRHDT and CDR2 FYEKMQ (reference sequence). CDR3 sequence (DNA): TGTGCCAGCAGCTTCCGCCTAGCGGGGGGCTCCACCTACGAGCAGTACTTC. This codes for CASSFRLAGGSTYEQYF.

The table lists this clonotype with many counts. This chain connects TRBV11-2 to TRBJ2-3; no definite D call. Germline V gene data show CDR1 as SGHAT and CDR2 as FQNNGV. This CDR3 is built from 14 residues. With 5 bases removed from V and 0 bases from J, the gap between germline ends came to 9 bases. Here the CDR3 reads CASSPHASTDTQYF. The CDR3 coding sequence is TGTGCCAGCAGCCCCCACGCTAGCACAGATACGCAGTATTTT.

The CDR3 spells CASSIFPISVSSTDTQYF. CDR3 coding DNA: TGTGCCAGTAGTATCTTCCCCATATCGGTGTCTAGCACAGATACGCAGTATTTT. The rearrangement joins TRBV19 to TRBJ2-3; D gene unclear. Trimming pared 3 bases from V and 0 bases from J, leaving 19 bases between. The CDR3 is made up of 18 amino acids. Germline V gives CDR1 LNHDA, CDR2 SQIVND (reference sequence).

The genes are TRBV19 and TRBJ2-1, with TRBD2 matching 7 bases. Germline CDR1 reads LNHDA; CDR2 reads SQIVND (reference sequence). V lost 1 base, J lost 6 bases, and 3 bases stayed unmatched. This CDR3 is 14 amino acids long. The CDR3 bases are TGTGCCAGTAGTATAGTCCCGGGGGGCAATGAGCAGTTCTTC. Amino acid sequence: CASSIVPGGNEQFF.

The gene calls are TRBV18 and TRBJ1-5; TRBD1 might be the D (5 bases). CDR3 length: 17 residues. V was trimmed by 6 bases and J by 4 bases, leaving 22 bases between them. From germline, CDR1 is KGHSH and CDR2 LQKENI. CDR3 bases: TGTGCCAGCTCGCTCTATCCGGGGCAGGGAGGAAATCAGCCCCAGCATTTT. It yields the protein CASSLYPGQGGNQPQHF.

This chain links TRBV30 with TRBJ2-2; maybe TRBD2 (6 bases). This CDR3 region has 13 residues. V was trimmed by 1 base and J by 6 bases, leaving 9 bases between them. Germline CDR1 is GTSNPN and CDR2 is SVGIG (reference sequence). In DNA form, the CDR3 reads TGTGCCTGGAGTGAGGGAGGACCCGGGGAGCTGTTTTTT. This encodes CAWSEGGPGELFF.